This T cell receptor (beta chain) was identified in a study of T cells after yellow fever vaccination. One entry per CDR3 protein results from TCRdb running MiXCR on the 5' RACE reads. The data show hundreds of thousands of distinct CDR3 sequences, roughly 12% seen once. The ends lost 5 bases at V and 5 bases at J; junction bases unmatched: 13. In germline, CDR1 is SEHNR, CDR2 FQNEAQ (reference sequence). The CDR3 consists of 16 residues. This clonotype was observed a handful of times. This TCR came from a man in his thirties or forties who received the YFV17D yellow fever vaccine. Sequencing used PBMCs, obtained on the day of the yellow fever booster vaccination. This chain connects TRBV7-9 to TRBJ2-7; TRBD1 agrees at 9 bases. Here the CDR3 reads CASSQLHRGQGNEQYF. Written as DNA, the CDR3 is TGTGCCAGCAGCCAACTACACAGGGGGCAGGGTAACGAGCAGTACTTC.